A single sample is the source of the 29 T cell receptor beta chains below, sequenced in a study of T cells in women clearing cervical HPV infection. Profiling relied on immunoSEQ multiplex PCR, and the TCRdb table lists in-frame clones only, not all of them. The specimen's table records roughly 34,000 clones. The sample was blood buffy coat. The receptors were gathered from a woman aged 18 to 75 with a cervical HPV16 infection that either progressed to CIN3+ or cleared (not recorded which).

Points on this clone: The read terminates 3 residues before the CDR3 end, so the remaining end is supplied by the germline J gene. The chain recombines TRBV20-1 with TRBJ2-3; D is possibly TRBD2 (5 bases). The germline V and J ends were trimmed by 0 bases and 7 bases, with 11 bases remaining between them. The germline V gene encodes CDR1 DFQATT and CDR2 SNEGSKA (reference sequence). This CDR3 contains 13 residues. The CDR3 DNA, read in part, is TGCAGTGCTAGAGAGCGGACGACTAATACG. Protein: CSARERTTNT. From start to end, the CDR3 is CSARERTTNTQYF.

Note on this clone: Read coverage stops 3 residues before the CDR3 terminus; the germline J gene supplies the remainder. At the DNA level, this CDR3 is encoded by other sequences in the same sample as well. This sequence joins TRBV5-4 and TRBJ1-2; TRBD1 might be the D (5 bases). Trimming took 4 bases from V and 3 from J, leaving 16 bases between them. Per germline, CDR1 SGHNT and CDR2 YYREEE (reference sequence). This CDR3 contains 15 residues. The CDR3: CASSLTGGPHYGYTF. The covered CDR3 bases are TGTGCCAGCAGCCTGACGGGGGGACCACACTATGGC.

About this clone: The read finishes 3 residues shy of the CDR3 end, and the germline J gene is used to complete it. The rearrangement joins TRBV19 to TRBJ2-1; a possible D gene is TRBD1 (6 bases). The germline V gene has CDR1 LNHDA and CDR2 SQIVND (reference sequence). Trimming removed 6 bases at V and 5 bases at J, with 8 bases between. The CDR3 covers 12 residues. The sequenced CDR3 bases are TGTGCCAGTAGGGACAGAAACAATGAG. Translation gives CASRDRNNE. The CDR3 in full is CASRDRNNEQFF.

With respect to this clone: The read falls 3 residues short of the CDR3 end, and the missing part is taken from the germline J gene. J is TRBJ2-1 and V is TRBV5-1; a possible D gene is TRBD2 (5 bases). The CDR3 is made up of 14 amino acids. Trimming removed 1 base at V and 9 bases at J, with 14 bases between. In germline, CDR1 is SGHRS, CDR2 YFSETQ. This CDR3 is CASSLFNPAGEQFF. The covered CDR3 bases are TGCGCCAGCAGCTTGTTTAACCCTGCGGGTGAG.

Details on this clone: The read halts 3 residues ahead of the CDR3 end, with the missing end drawn from the germline J gene. The chain is built from TRBV7-9 and TRBJ2-2, with no clear D. The germline CDR1 and CDR2 sequences are SEHNR and FQNEAQ (reference sequence). V was clipped by 2 bases and J by 4 bases, with 8 bases between them. The length of the CDR3 is 14 residues. CDR3 bases read: TGTGCCAGCAGCTTAATGGCTAGCACCGGGGAG. Translation: CASSLMASTGE. The whole CDR3 sequence is CASSLMASTGELFF.

A remark on this clone: Read coverage stops 3 residues before the CDR3 terminus; the germline J gene supplies the remainder. V gene TRBV6-4 combines with J gene TRBJ2-1; 8 bases agree with TRBD2. The ends lost 4 bases at V and 7 bases at J; junction bases unmatched: 9. Germline CDR1 MRHNA, CDR2 SNTAGT. The CDR3 has 15 residues. The CDR3 bases that were read are TGTGCCAGCAGTGTTACCGCGGGAGGAAGGAATGAG. Residues: CASSVTAGGRNE. In full, the CDR3 reads CASSVTAGGRNEQFF.

Note on this clone: Read data end 3 residues before the CDR3 end; the end is taken from the germline J gene. Other DNA sequences in this specimen translate into the identical CDR3. The chain recombines TRBV29-1 with TRBJ1-4, with D possibly TRBD1 on 6 matching bases. Germline CDR1 reads SQVTM; CDR2 reads ANQGSEA. This CDR3 has 13 residues. V lost 5 bases and J lost 5, with 12 bases in between. The sequenced CDR3 bases are TGCAGCGTTCGGACAGCCCTCAATGAAAAA. Translation: CSVRTALNEK. The complete CDR3 reads CSVRTALNEKLFF.

CDR3: CASSYTSDHGGTQYF. Partial CDR3 DNA: TGTGCCAGCAGCTATACTAGTGATCATGGGGGGACG. This chain joins TRBV11-2 and TRBJ2-3, with a possible D match to TRBD2 (6 bases). From the germline J gene comes the end of the CDR3, since the read stops 3 residues before it. The germline V gene has CDR1 SGHAT and CDR2 FQNNGV. CDR3 length: 15 residues.

The CDR3 loop is CASSLYNEQFF. CDR3 DNA (partial): TGTGCCAGCAGTTTATATAATGAG. The rearrangement joins TRBV12-3 or TRBV12-4 to TRBJ2-1; D not resolved. The read terminates 3 residues ahead of where the CDR3 ends, so the germline J gene completes it. The CDR3 has 11 amino acids. Trimming removed 2 bases at V and 7 bases at J, with 3 bases between.

Of note for this clone: The read ends 3 residues before the CDR3 terminus; that terminus is restored from the germline J gene. The V call is TRBV20-1, the J call TRBJ2-1; TRBD2 agrees at 7 bases. Germline V CDR1 and CDR2: DFQATT, SNEGSKA (reference sequence). V was clipped by 2 bases and J by 3 bases; unmatched bases: 7. This CDR3 spans 15 amino acids. The CDR3 spells CSARSRDYNYNEQFF. The part of the CDR3 DNA that was read is TGCAGTGCTAGAAGCCGGGACTACAACTACAATGAG.

In the case of this clone: The read comes to an end 3 residues before the CDR3 does, leaving the germline J gene to fill in the end. The chain has TRBV7-3 and TRBJ1-4; a possible D gene is TRBD1 (6 bases). The V gene's germline CDR1 is SGHTA and CDR2 FQGTGA. CDR3 length: 15 amino acids. The CDR3 sequence: CASSLSGTYNSPLFF. The sequenced part of the CDR3 DNA is TGTGCCAGCAGCTTATCCGGGACATATAATTCACCA.

Points on this clone: The sequenced fragment ends 3 residues before the CDR3 boundary, so the rest is inferred from the germline J gene. The chain has TRBV5-8 and TRBJ1-1, with a weak D call TRBD1 (5 bases). Trimming shortened V by 4 bases and J by 0 bases, and 13 bases separated the two germline ends. Germline values: CDR1 SGHTS, CDR2 YDEGEE. The CDR3 extends over 15 amino acids. The CDR3 reads CASSLYQGVNTEAFF. The CDR3 DNA, read in part, is TGTGCCAGCAGCCTATACCAGGGAGTGAACACTGAA.

About this clone itself: Read coverage stops 3 residues before the CDR3 terminus; the germline J gene supplies the remainder. The chain recombines TRBV30 with TRBJ1-5; TRBD1 matches at 7 bases. The trim removed 2 bases at V and 4 bases at J, leaving 8 bases unmatched. Germline V gene lookup returns CDR1 GTSNPN and CDR2 SVGIG (reference sequence). This CDR3 comprises 15 residues. The CDR3 DNA, read in part, is TGTGCCTGGAGTCAAACGACAGGGTGGAATCAGCCC. Translating gives CAWSQTTGWNQP. The complete CDR3 sequence is CAWSQTTGWNQPQHF.

Comments on this clone: The CDR3 is cut off 3 residues early in the read; its end comes from the germline J gene. J is TRBJ2-1 and V is TRBV14, with D possibly TRBD2 on 6 matching bases. The V end was cut by 3 bases, the J end by 3 bases, with 9 bases between. The CDR3 is 14 amino acids. Germline CDR1 is SGHDN and CDR2 is FVKESK. The sequenced CDR3 bases are TGTGCCAGCAGCCAGACTAGGGGCTACAATGAG. This codes for CASSQTRGYNE. The full CDR3 is CASSQTRGYNEQFF.

Worth noting for this clone: The observed sequence ends 3 residues before the CDR3 terminus, with the missing tail filled in from the germline J gene. The rearrangement uses TRBV6-1 and TRBJ1-5; D gene uncertain. The CDR3 length is 13 residues. The V end lost 2 bases, the J end lost 2 bases, and 4 bases lay between the germline ends. Germline loops: CDR1 MNHNS, CDR2 SASEGT. The CDR3 is CASSETRNQPQHF. The CDR3 bases that were read are TGTGCCAGCAGTGAAACTCGCAATCAGCCC.

About this clone: The observed sequence ends 3 residues before the CDR3 terminus, with the missing tail filled in from the germline J gene. The V and J genes are TRBV29-1 and TRBJ2-1; tentative D call: TRBD1 (6 bases). Germline values: CDR1 SQVTM, CDR2 ANQGSEA. The germline V and J ends were trimmed by 7 bases and 4 bases, with 14 bases remaining between them. This CDR3 has 13 residues. This chain's CDR3 is CSGHSDSYNEQFF. CDR3 DNA (partial): TGCAGCGGTCACTCGGACAGTTACAATGAG.

To note about this clone: The read finishes 3 residues shy of the CDR3 end, and the germline J gene is used to complete it. The same CDR3 also results from other DNA sequences found in this sample. V and J are TRBV7-2 and TRBJ1-6; 9 nucleotides agree with TRBD1. The trim removed 1 base at V and 6 bases at J, leaving 1 base unmatched. Germline V CDR1 and CDR2: SGHTA, FQGNSA. The CDR3 runs 15 residues. CDR3 DNA (partial): TGTGCCAGCAGCTTAGGACAGGGGGTTAATTCACCC. Translation gives CASSLGQGVNSP. The full CDR3 protein reads CASSLGQGVNSPLHF.

About this clone itself: The read gets to within 3 residues of the CDR3 end, and the germline J gene fills in the rest. The chain links TRBV6-1 to TRBJ2-7; D remains unclear. CDR1 MNHNS and CDR2 SASEGT come from the germline V gene. The ends were cut back, 2 bases at V and 2 bases at J, with 16 bases in the middle. The CDR3 consists of 16 residues. This CDR3 reads CASSENSDPTPYEQYF. The covered CDR3 bases are TGTGCCAGCAGTGAAAACAGTGATCCGACCCCCTACGAG.

Regarding this clone: The read stops 3 residues short of the end of the CDR3; the missing end is completed from the germline J gene. The chain employs TRBV5-1 and TRBJ2-2; D is perhaps TRBD1 (6 bases). V shed 7 bases and J shed 7 bases, with 17 bases lying between them. Germline V lookup: CDR1 SGHRS, CDR2 YFSETQ. The CDR3 is 14 residues long. The sequenced CDR3 bases are TGCGCCAGCCTGTCATCAGGGGCGATCGGGGAG. Translation gives CASLSSGAIGE. The complete CDR3 protein is CASLSSGAIGELFF.

Turning to this clone: The read gets to within 3 residues of the CDR3 end, and the germline J gene fills in the rest. The V call is TRBV7-8, the J call TRBJ2-7; D perhaps matches TRBD2 (6 bases). Germline values: CDR1 SGHVS, CDR2 FQNEAQ. The CDR3 consists of 16 residues. V shed 1 base and J shed 2 bases, with 15 bases lying between them. The chain's CDR3 is CASSLEVGLSTYEQYF. Incomplete CDR3 DNA: TGTGCCAGCAGCTTAGAAGTGGGACTGAGCACCTACGAG.

Concerning this clone: The CDR3 end is not reached by the read, which stops 3 residues before it; the germline J gene fills it in. The genes are TRBV30 and TRBJ2-7; 10 positions match TRBD2. Losses at the gene ends were 5 bases for V and 3 bases for J; bases not matched to a gene: 10. The CDR3 consists of 15 residues. Germline V lookup: CDR1 GTSNPN, CDR2 SVGIG (reference sequence). The CDR3: CAWDSSSGGGYEQYF. The part of the CDR3 DNA that was read is TGTGCCTGGGACTCTTCTAGCGGGGGCGGCTACGAG.

Note on this clone: The read halts 3 residues ahead of the CDR3 end, with the missing end drawn from the germline J gene. The V call is TRBV7-8, the J call TRBJ2-3; D possibly corresponds to TRBD1 (5 bases). Germline V CDR1 and CDR2: SGHVS, FQNEAQ. The length of the CDR3 is 12 residues. The CDR3 spells CASSLGQPTQYF. The sequenced CDR3 bases are TGTGCCAGCAGCTTGGGGCAGCCAACG.

Concerning this clone: From the germline J gene comes the end of the CDR3, since the read stops 3 residues before it. V is TRBV30 and J is TRBJ1-1; tentatively, D is TRBD1 (5 bases). This CDR3 region has 13 residues. Trimming stripped 3 bases from V and 7 bases from J, with 15 bases between. In germline, CDR1 is GTSNPN, CDR2 SVGIG (reference sequence). The CDR3 is CAWRSRQIVEAFF. Partial CDR3 DNA: TGTGCCTGGAGGTCGCGACAGATAGTTGAA.

Points on this clone: The read ends 3 residues shy of where the CDR3 ends; the end is completed using the germline J gene. This sequence joins TRBV7-6 and TRBJ2-3, with D possibly being TRBD2 (6 bases). This CDR3 comprises 17 residues. Looked up from germline, CDR1 is SGHVS and CDR2 is FNYEAQ. V was cut by 4 bases and J by 2 bases, with 19 bases left in between. The CDR3 loop is CASSSGRGGTLTDTQYF. The CDR3 DNA, read in part, is TGTGCCAGCAGCTCCGGACGGGGCGGGACTCTCACAGATACG.

A note on this clone: The read halts 3 residues ahead of the CDR3 end, with the missing end drawn from the germline J gene. The chain recombines TRBV20-1 with TRBJ2-7; TRBD2 agrees at 11 bases. CDR1 is DFQATT, CDR2 SNEGSKA, per germline (reference sequence). This CDR3 comprises 16 residues. V was clipped by 6 bases and J by 2 bases; unmatched bases: 12. The CDR3 bases that were read are TGCAGTGCCGGGACTAGCGGCAAGCCAACCCCCTACGAG. It codes for CSAGTSGKPTPYE. Given in full, the CDR3 is CSAGTSGKPTPYEQYF.

On this clone: The read terminates 3 residues ahead of where the CDR3 ends, so the germline J gene completes it. This chain uses TRBV29-1 with TRBJ1-2; the D gene is possibly TRBD1 (6 bases). CDR1 and CDR2 (germline): SQVTM, ANQGSEA. The CDR3 totals 13 residues. The part of the CDR3 DNA that was read is TGCAGCGTTGTAACAGACACAGCAGGGGAC. Amino acids: CSVVTDTAGD. In full, the CDR3 is CSVVTDTAGDYTF.

Comment on this clone: The CDR3 is cut off 3 residues early in the read; its end comes from the germline J gene. The V gene is TRBV4-2, the J gene TRBJ2-5, with D tentatively TRBD2 (6 bases). Trimming stripped 4 bases from V and 0 bases from J, with 9 bases between. Germline values: CDR1 LGHNA, CDR2 YNFKEQ. The CDR3 totals 14 residues. The CDR3: CASSLVADQETQYF. The CDR3 bases that were read are TGTGCCAGCAGCCTCGTAGCGGACCAAGAGACC.

To note about this clone: With the read ending 3 residues before the CDR3 end, the germline J gene is used to fill in that end. The V and J genes are TRBV28 and TRBJ2-5, with 7 bases aligning to TRBD1. After removal of 4 bases from V and 4 bases from J, the junction contained 9 bases not matched to a gene. Germline V lookup: CDR1 MDHEN, CDR2 SYDVKM. There are 15 residues in the CDR3. CDR3 DNA (partial): TGTGCCAGCAGTTCCCCCAGACAGGGCAGAGAGACC. Translation gives CASSSPRQGRET. The entire CDR3 protein reads CASSSPRQGRETQYF.

The CDR3 DNA, read in part, is TGCGCCAGCAGCTTGGGACAGGGAGCCTACCTAGAAAAA. This gives the protein CASSLGQGAYLEK. The complete CDR3 reads CASSLGQGAYLEKLFF. The chain carries TRBV5-1 and TRBJ1-4; TRBD1 matches at 7 bases. The CDR3 goes on 3 residues after the read ends, and that part is filled in from the germline J gene. V lost 0 bases to trimming and J lost 8 bases; unmatched junction nucleotides: 10. This CDR3 contains 16 residues. Germline CDR1 is SGHRS and CDR2 is YFSETQ.